This paragraph reports one T cell receptor (beta chain). Its specificity is not known. During its preparation, the TCRbeta library received unique molecular identifiers. TCRdb recomputed calls from the PCR reads with MiXCR, one row per CDR3 protein. The data show 75,000 to 80,000 distinct CDR3 sequences, around a sixth seen once. The source of the sample is a study of T-cell reconstitution after alpha-beta-depleted transplantation in children. Points from the study as a whole: Approximately two months post-transplant, alpha-beta T cells reportedly originated from several hundred expanded graft clones. At the one-year point after transplant, T-cell counts and TCRbeta diversity were found to come mostly from T cells that had been newly produced.

V lost 5 bases and J lost 0, with 13 bases in between. Per germline, CDR1 SGHAT and CDR2 FQNNGV. This CDR3 has 16 amino acids. The origin of this receptor is a male patient aged 2-10 years who had a stem cell transplant for acute lymphoblastic leukemia, so the T cells may come from the graft donor. This chain joins TRBV11-2 and TRBJ2-2, with D perhaps assigned TRBD1 or TRBD2 (5 bases each). Source: PBMCs, mostly from graft donor cells, taken 360 days after TCRalphabeta/CD19-depleted stem cell transplant. CDR3 in DNA: TGTGCCAGCAGCCGGGGACGGATACCGAACACCGGGGAGCTGTTTTTT. This encodes CASSRGRIPNTGELFF.